The 8 T cell receptor beta chains reported below all come from one sample, sequenced in a study of shared clonotypes between healthy human individuals. Sequenced by immunoSEQ multiplex PCR; TCRdb stores in-frame clones only, minus some. The sample records about 680,000 clones, roughly 72% being singletons. What was sequenced was memory CD4+ T cells sorted from blood. Subset given: CD45RA-negative fraction. These receptors all come from a woman aged 25 to 39 in good health.

As regards this clone: This same CDR3 is encoded by further DNA sequences in the sample. The genes are TRBV5-1 and TRBJ2-1; no reliable D call. Trimming removed 4 bases at V and 1 base at J, with 12 bases between. Germline CDR1 reads SGHRS; CDR2 reads YFSETQ. This CDR3 region has 15 residues. CDR3 in amino acids: CASSVASGSYNEQFF. DNA of the CDR3: TGCGCCAGCAGCGTAGCCAGTGGATCCTACAATGAGCAGTTCTTC.

The genes are TRBV29-1 and TRBJ2-3, with 13 positions matching TRBD2. The CDR3 length is 16 residues. Germline trimming cut 6 bases from V and 2 bases from J; bases unmatched to any gene: 8. Germline V CDR1 and CDR2: SQVTM, ANQGSEA. The CDR3 DNA reads as TGCAGCGTCGTATTGGGACTAGCGGGGAACACAGATACGCAGTATTTT. As protein: CSVVLGLAGNTDTQYF.

This clone has just one count. The chain carries TRBV28 and TRBJ2-7; TRBD1 agrees at 9 bases. Losses at the gene ends were 4 bases for V and 3 bases for J; bases not matched to a gene: 10. The CDR3 has 16 residues. The germline V gene encodes CDR1 MDHEN and CDR2 SYDVKM. CDR3 residues: CASSSPTGGGFYEQYF. Written as DNA, the CDR3 is TGTGCCAGCAGTTCACCAACAGGGGGCGGATTCTACGAGCAGTACTTC. Full variable domain (outside the CDR3, taken from reference TRBV28 and TRBJ2-7): DVKVTQSSRYLVKRTGEKVFLECVQDMDHENMFWYRQDPGLGLRLIYFSYDVKMKEKGDIPEGYSVSREKKERFSLILESASTNQTSMYLCASSSPTGGGFYEQYFGPGTRLTVT.

The chain joins TRBV19 to TRBJ1-1; the D is unclear. Trimming took 1 base from V and 4 from J, leaving 4 bases between them. Germline CDR1 and CDR2: LNHDA and SQIVND (reference sequence). The CDR3 consists of 12 residues. Written as DNA, the CDR3 is TGTGCCAGTAGTATAGTAGCCACTGAAGCTTTCTTT. It yields the protein CASSIVATEAFF.

This clone has only a few counts. The same CDR3 also results from other DNA sequences found in this sample. The rearrangement links TRBV5-1 to TRBJ2-1, with D hard to call. With 0 bases removed from V and 0 bases from J, the gap between germline ends came to 7 bases. CDR3 size: 15 residues. Germline V lookup: CDR1 SGHRS, CDR2 YFSETQ. CDR3 sequence: CASSLASSSYNEQFF. For the CDR3, the DNA is TGCGCCAGCAGCTTGGCGTCCAGCTCCTACAATGAGCAGTTCTTC. Full variable domain (remainder filled in from reference TRBV5-1 and TRBJ2-1): KAGVTQTPRYLIKTRGQQVTLSCSPISGHRSVSWYQQTPGQGLQFLFEYFSETQRNKGNFPGRFSGRQFSNSRSEMNVSTLELGDSALYLCASSLASSSYNEQFFGPGTRLTVL.

The V and J genes are TRBV5-4 and TRBJ2-7; 10 positions match TRBD2. The CDR3 consists of 14 residues. Germline CDR1 SGHNT, CDR2 YYREEE (reference sequence). The junction had 7 bases not matched to a gene; V was cut back by 4 bases and J by 6 bases. The CDR3 DNA is TGTGCCAGCAGCCCGGAATTAGCGGGAGGCGAGCAGTACTTC. Protein: CASSPELAGGEQYF.

The chain combines TRBV5-1 with TRBJ2-7; TRBD2 aligns across 7 bases. The CDR3 runs to 12 residues. The ends lost 7 bases at V and 3 bases at J; junction bases unmatched: 4. The germline CDR1 and CDR2 sequences are SGHRS and YFSETQ. CDR3 sequence: CASRDYNYEQYF. The CDR3 region has the DNA TGCGCCAGCCGGGACTACAACTACGAGCAGTACTTC.

The chain carries TRBV5-1 and TRBJ2-2; D remains ambiguous. This CDR3 is built from 13 residues. The V and J ends lost 2 bases and 5 bases respectively, with 7 bases between them. Germline loops: CDR1 SGHRS, CDR2 YFSETQ. CDR3 in amino acids: CASSLQVTGELFF. The CDR3 nucleotides read TGCGCCAGCAGCTTACAAGTTACCGGGGAGCTGTTTTTT.